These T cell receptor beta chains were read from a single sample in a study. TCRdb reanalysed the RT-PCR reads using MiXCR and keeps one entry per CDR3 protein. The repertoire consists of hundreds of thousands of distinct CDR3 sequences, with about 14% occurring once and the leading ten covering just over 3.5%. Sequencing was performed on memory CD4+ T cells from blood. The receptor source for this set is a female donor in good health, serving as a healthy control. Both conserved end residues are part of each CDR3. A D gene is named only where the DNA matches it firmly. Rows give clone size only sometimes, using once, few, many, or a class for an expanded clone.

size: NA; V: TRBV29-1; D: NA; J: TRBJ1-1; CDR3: CSLAQGRDTEAFF; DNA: TGCAGCTTAGCGCAGGGCCGAGACACTGAAGCTTTCTTT
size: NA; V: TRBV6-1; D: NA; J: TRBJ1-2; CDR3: CASSVMAVYGYTF; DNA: TGTGCCAGCAGTGTTATGGCGGTTTATGGCTACACCTTC
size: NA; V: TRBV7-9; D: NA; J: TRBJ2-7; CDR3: CASSLVLGYHEQYF; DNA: TGTGCCAGCAGCTTAGTACTGGGGTATCACGAGCAGTACTTC
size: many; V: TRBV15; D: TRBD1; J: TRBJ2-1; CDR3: CATSRRQGAGYNEQFF; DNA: TGTGCCACCAGCAGGCGACAGGGGGCGGGATACAATGAGCAGTTCTTC
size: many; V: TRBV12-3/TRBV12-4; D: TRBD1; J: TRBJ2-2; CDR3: CASSLGQGALGELFF; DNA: TGTGCCAGCAGTCTTGGACAGGGGGCTCTCGGGGAGCTGTTTTTT
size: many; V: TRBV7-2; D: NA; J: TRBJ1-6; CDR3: CASSFLVGRTSPLHF; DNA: TGTGCCAGCAGCTTTTTAGTCGGCAGAACATCACCCCTCCACTTT
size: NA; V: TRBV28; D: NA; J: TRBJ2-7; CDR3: CASNPLPGDKDSYEQYF; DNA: TGTGCCAGCAATCCCTTACCCGGGGACAAGGATTCCTACGAGCAGTACTTC
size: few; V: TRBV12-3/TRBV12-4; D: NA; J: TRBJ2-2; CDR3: CASSLDLAGRTGELFF; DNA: TGTGCCAGCAGTTTAGATTTGGCAGGGCGGACCGGGGAGCTGTTTTTT
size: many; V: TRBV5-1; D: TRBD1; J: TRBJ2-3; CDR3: CASSFSTGPTDTQYF; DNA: TGCGCCAGCAGCTTCTCGACAGGGCCCACAGATACGCAGTATTTT
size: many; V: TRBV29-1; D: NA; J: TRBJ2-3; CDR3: CSVDRQNSDTQYF; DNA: TGCAGCGTTGATAGACAAAATTCAGATACGCAGTATTTT
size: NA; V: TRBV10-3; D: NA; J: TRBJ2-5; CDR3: CAISDSKTVRSETQYF; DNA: TGTGCCATCAGTGACTCCAAGACAGTCAGGTCGGAGACCCAGTACTTC
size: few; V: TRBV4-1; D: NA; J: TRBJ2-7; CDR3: CASSQDPARGGNYEQYF; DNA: TGCGCCAGCAGCCAAGATCCGGCCCGGGGAGGTAACTACGAGCAGTACTTC
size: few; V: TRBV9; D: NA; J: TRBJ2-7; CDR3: CASSVGTSLLRYEQYF; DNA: TGTGCCAGCAGCGTAGGGACATCTCTACTAAGATACGAGCAGTACTTC
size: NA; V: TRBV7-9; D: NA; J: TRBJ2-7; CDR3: CASSLPGSAGEQYF; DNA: TGTGCCAGCAGCTTACCAGGGTCTGCGGGGGAGCAGTACTTC
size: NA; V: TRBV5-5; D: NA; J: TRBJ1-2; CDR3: CASSSAGTPQGGYTF; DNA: TGTGCCAGCAGCTCAGCCGGGACTCCTCAGGGGGGCTACACCTTC
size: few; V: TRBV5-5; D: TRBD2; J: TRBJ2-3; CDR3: CASSYRLAGVPSTDTQYF; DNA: TGTGCCAGCAGCTACAGACTAGCGGGAGTCCCTAGCACAGATACGCAGTATTTT
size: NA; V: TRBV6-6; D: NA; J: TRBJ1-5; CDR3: CASSFTGTNSNQPQHF; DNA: TGTGCCAGCAGTTTCACCGGGACAAATAGCAATCAGCCCCAGCATTTT
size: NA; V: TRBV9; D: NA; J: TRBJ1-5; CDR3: CASSRGAGNQPQHF; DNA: TGTGCCAGCAGTAGGGGGGCAGGCAATCAGCCCCAGCATTTT
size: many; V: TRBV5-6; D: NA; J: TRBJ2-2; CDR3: CASSLTRAGELFF; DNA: TGTGCCAGCAGCTTGACTCGGGCCGGGGAGCTGTTTTTT
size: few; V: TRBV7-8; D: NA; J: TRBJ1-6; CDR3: CASRERFGGRNSPLHF; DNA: TGTGCCAGCAGGGAACGGTTCGGGGGACGCAATTCACCCCTCCACTTT
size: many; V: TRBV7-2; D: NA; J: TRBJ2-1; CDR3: CASSFRRITEQFF; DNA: TGTGCCAGCAGCTTTCGCCGGATCACTGAGCAGTTCTTC
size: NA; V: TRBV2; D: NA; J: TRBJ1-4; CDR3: CASESGPAGNEKLFF; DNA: TGTGCCAGCGAATCCGGCCCGGCGGGTAATGAAAAACTGTTTTTT
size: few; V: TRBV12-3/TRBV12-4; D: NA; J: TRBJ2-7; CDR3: CASSYNAGISEQYF; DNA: TGTGCCAGCAGTTACAACGCAGGGATTAGCGAGCAGTACTTC
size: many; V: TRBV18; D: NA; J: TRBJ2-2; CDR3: CASSPPSNTGELFF; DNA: TGTGCCAGCTCACCACCGTCGAACACCGGGGAGCTGTTTTTT
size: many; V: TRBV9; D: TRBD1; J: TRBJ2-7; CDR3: CASSVGIGQGEVEQYF; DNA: TGTGCCAGCAGCGTAGGAATCGGACAGGGAGAGGTCGAGCAGTACTTC
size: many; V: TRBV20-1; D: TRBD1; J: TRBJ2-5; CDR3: CSARDRAEYQETQYF; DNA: TGCAGTGCAAGGGACAGAGCCGAGTACCAAGAGACCCAGTACTTC
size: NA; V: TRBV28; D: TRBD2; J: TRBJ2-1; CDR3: CATGGAYNEQFF; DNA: TGTGCCACGGGGGGGGCCTACAATGAGCAGTTCTTC
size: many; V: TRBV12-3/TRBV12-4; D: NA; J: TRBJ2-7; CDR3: CASSLIASEQYF; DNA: TGTGCCAGCAGTTTAATAGCATCCGAGCAGTACTTC
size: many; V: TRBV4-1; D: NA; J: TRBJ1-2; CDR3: CASSQDSQGNYGYTF; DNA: TGCGCCAGCAGCCAAGATAGCCAGGGGAACTATGGCTACACCTTC
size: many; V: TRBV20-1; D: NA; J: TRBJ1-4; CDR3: CSAAYLGRTNEKLFF; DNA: TGCAGTGCCGCTTATCTGGGACGGACTAATGAAAAACTGTTTTTT
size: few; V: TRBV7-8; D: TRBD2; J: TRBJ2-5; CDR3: CASSSYAGGWETQYF; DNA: TGTGCCAGCAGCTCCTACGCGGGGGGCTGGGAGACCCAGTACTTC
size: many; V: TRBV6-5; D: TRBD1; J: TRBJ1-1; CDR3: CASSPRTGNTEAFF; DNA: TGTGCCAGCAGTCCCCGGACAGGGAACACTGAAGCTTTCTTT
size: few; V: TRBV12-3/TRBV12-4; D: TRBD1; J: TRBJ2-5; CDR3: CASSLHPDRGPQETQYF; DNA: TGTGCCAGCAGTTTACACCCGGACAGGGGCCCCCAGGAGACCCAGTACTTC
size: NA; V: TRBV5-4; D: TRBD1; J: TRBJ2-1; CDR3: CASSLSGTGDNEQFF; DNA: TGTGCCAGCAGCCTTTCCGGGACAGGGGACAATGAGCAGTTCTTC
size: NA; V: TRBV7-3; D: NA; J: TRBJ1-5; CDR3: CASSSSVQPQHF; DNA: TGTGCCAGCAGCTCCTCAGTTCAGCCCCAGCATTTT
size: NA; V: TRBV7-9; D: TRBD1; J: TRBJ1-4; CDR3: CASSWGQGVEKLFF; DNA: TGTGCCAGCAGCTGGGGACAGGGCGTTGAAAAACTGTTTTTT
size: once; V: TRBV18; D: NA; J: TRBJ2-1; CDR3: CASSEPVDEQFF; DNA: TGTGCCAGCTCAGAGCCCGTCGATGAGCAGTTCTTC
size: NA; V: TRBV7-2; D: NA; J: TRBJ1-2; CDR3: CASSLDQGLNYGYTF; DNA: TGTGCCAGCAGCTTAGATCAGGGGCTTAACTATGGCTACACCTTC
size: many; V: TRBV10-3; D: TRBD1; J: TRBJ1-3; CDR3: CAISGPGQGRDTIYF; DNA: TGTGCCATCAGTGGGCCGGGACAGGGGAGAGACACCATATATTTT
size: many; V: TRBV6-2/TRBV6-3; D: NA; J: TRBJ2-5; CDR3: CASSPEFGETQYF; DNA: TGTGCCAGCAGTCCCGAATTCGGGGAGACCCAGTACTTC
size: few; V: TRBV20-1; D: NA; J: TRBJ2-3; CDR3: CSASDRRTSTDTQYF; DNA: TGCAGTGCCTCGGACCGAAGGACTAGCACAGATACGCAGTATTTT
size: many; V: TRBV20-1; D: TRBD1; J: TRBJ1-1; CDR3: CSAPLRGQVNTEAFF; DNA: TGCAGTGCCCCCCTGAGGGGGCAAGTGAACACTGAAGCTTTCTTT
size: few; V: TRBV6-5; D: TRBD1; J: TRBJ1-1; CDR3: CASTPGQGVSDTEAFF; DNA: TGTGCCAGCACCCCCGGGCAGGGGGTATCGGACACTGAAGCTTTCTTT